This T cell receptor beta chain is from a study of T cell changes during pregnancy in multiple sclerosis. Method: immunoSEQ multiplex PCR; TCRdb's copy keeps in-frame clones and lacks some. The data hold 25,000 to 30,000 clones, with about nine tenths observed a single time. The CDR3 runs to 18 residues. With 1 base clipped from V and 0 bases from J, the junction kept 8 bases outside the gene matches. The V gene's germline CDR1 is SGHRS and CDR2 YFSETQ. This TCR was sampled from a female donor in good health, enrolled as a control in a pregnancy study. V gene TRBV5-1 combines with J gene TRBJ1-2; 11 bases are a match to TRBD1. Sequencing was performed on CD4+ T cells from peripheral blood mononuclear cells, taken in the first trimester of pregnancy. As DNA, the CDR3 is TGCGCCAGCAGCTTGTATTTCGGGACAGGGGGAGCTAACTATGGCTACACCTTC. Encoded protein: CASSLYFGTGGANYGYTF.